This TCR beta chain derives from a study of shared clonotypes between healthy human individuals (dated by TCRdb to 2020 to 2022). General notes on the study: A few men and two women, aged 18 to 49 years, made up the cohort. Per donor, three plates each were used for CD4 naive and CD4 memory, two for CD8 naive, and one for CD8 memory. The study deeply sequenced blood TCR repertoires of about five healthy adults to estimate repertoire size and the extent of clonotype sharing between individuals. Different laboratories and diverse techniques were used to prepare libraries and sequence TCR repertoires, to increase sequencing depth and limit assay-specific biases. Per donor, leukapheresis produced somewhere between about 0.85 and 8.9 billion PBMCs.

Looking up the germline V gene (reference sequence) yields CDR1 LNHNV and CDR2 YYDKDF. The germline V and J ends show losses of 7 bases and 0 bases respectively, and no gene match explains 5 bases of the junction. The CDR3 goes from the cysteine to the phenylalanine over 15 residues. CDR3 DNA is the only sequence kept; it has 45 bases, read in frame from the first base. Ten or more counts support this clone. Its antigen target is currently unknown. The input lacks base qualities; no much larger clone sits a single base away. Distinct nucleotide sequences in the sample also encode this CDR3. Using the deep immunoSEQ assay, multiplex PCR amplified TCR CDR3 regions from genomic DNA. For each cell subset, the extracted genomic DNA was distributed evenly across all wells of several immunoSEQ 96-well plates, and each plate served as one replicate. For sorted subsets, 150 to 200 ng genomic DNA, equal to tens of thousands of T cell genomes, was loaded into each replicate PCR. Purified libraries were measured with a Qubit 3.0 fluorometer, size-checked on a Bioanalyzer 2100, and measured again with the KAPA Library Quantification kit. Every immunoSEQ 96-well plate was sequenced on a dedicated single-read 150-cycle Illumina NextSeq 550 flow cell. For the original study's pipeline: Because the immunoSEQ output held only junctional sequences and lacked quality scores, the filtering could not match the filtering applied to full-length reads. Sequences were annotated with PyIR, a Python wrapper for IgBLAST v1.9, and V/J genes and CDR3 were assigned using IMGT germline references. Reads were removed for weak V/J assignments (E-value above 1e-6), missing CDR3, stop codons, out-of-frame junctions, or ambiguous translated residues. V3J clonotypes were defined as sequences sharing an identical inferred V gene, J gene, and CDR3 amino acid sequence. Percentage overlap between repertoires was calculated by dividing the number of shared unique clonotypes by the size of the smaller repertoire. Richness of each repertoire was evaluated using RTK rarefaction, the Chao1 estimator, and Recon v2.1 estimates of unobserved clonotypes. OLGA was used to compute generation probabilities for all TCRbeta clonotypes that the gDNA method yielded from several donors. Here the immuneACCESS table is served through TCRdb, limited to in-frame sequences with V and J called. Missing clones are a known gap in these copies; in checked studies unresolved V genes cover under half, and the rest lacks a known reason. V and J calls and clone size come straight from that table; D and trimming were deduced from the DNA. Here the sample has fewer than 400,000 clones; around 74% occur a single time. 10% of the sample is in the top ten clones.

The study at large found these results: Pairwise subsampling led to the expectation that sequencing depth would affect the degree of clonotype sharing among donors. Because the study included only a small number of donors, the genetic and exposure-history diversity represented was limited. Clonotypes shared by all four sorted-subset donors showed higher generation probabilities than non-shared clonotypes. Across a few donors, about 5.2% of naive CD4, approximately 4% of naive CD8, approximately 2.5% of memory CD4, and approximately 0.42% of memory CD8 clonotypes were shared. Sampling was restricted to blood, and TCR repertoires in tissue are likely to differ from TCR repertoires in blood. Naive subsets generally had larger estimated clonotype richness than memory subsets did. Even with the large sequencing depth, rarefaction of the sorted-subset datasets indicated that sequencing was incomplete.

Donors were healthy HIV-negative adults with no recently reported acute infections or vaccinations. Every donor was a Caucasian adult residing in Nashville, Tennessee, USA. CD4+ T cells were enriched through magnetic negative selection, after which naive cells were positively selected on CD45RA and the remaining negative fraction served as the memory subset. Blood was obtained by leukapheresis, after which PBMCs were separated by Ficoll-Histopaque density gradient centrifugation and cryopreserved in liquid nitrogen vapor phase. Purity and quantity of every magnetically sorted T cell population were checked by analytical flow cytometry. Genomic DNA was isolated from every sorted fraction and measured by UV absorbance on a Nanodrop 2000c.

Recombination connected TRBV15 to TRBJ2-1; 8 central bases correspond to TRBD2. The sample was memory CD4+ T cells sorted from blood. The cell subset or site label on this specimen signifies: CD45RA-negative fraction. The receptor's source is a man aged 25-40 years in good health. The DNA reads as follows: TGTGCCACCATCAGGAGCGGGAGCTCCTACAATGAGCAGTTCTTC. It codes for CATIRSGSSYNEQFF.